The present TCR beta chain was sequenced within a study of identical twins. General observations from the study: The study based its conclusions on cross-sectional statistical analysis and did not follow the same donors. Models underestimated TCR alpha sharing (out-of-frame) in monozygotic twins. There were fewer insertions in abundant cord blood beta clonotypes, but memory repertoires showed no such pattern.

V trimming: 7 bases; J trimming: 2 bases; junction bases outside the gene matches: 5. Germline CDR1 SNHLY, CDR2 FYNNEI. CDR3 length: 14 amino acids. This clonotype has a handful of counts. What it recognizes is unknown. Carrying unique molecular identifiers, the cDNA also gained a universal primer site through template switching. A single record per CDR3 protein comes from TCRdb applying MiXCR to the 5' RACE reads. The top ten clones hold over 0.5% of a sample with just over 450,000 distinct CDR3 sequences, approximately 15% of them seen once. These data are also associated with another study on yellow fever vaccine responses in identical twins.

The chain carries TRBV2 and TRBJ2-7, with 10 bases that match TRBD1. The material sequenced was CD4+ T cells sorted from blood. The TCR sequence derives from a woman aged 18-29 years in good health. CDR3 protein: CASTLGQGAYEQYF. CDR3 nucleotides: TGTGCCAGCACTTTAGGACAGGGGGCCTACGAGCAGTACTTC. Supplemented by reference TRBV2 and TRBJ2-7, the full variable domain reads EPEVTQTPSHQVTQMGQEVILRCVPISNHLYFYWYRQILGQKVEFLVSFYNNEISEKSEIFDDQFSVERPDGSNFTLKIRSTKLEDSAMYFCASTLGQGAYEQYFGPGTRLTVT.